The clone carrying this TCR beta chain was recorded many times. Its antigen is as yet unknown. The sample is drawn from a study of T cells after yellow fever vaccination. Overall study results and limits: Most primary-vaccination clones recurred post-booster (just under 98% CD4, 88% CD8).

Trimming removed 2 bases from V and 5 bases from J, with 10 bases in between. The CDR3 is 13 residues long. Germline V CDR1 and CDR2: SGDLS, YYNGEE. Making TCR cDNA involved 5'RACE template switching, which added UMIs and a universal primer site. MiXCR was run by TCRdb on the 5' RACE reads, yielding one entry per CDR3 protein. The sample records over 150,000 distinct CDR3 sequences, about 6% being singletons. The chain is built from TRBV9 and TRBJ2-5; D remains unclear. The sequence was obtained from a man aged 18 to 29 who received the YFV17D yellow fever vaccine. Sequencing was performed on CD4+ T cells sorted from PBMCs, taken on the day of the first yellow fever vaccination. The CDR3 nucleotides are TGTGCCAGCAGCGTTGGGTCTATGGAGACCCAGTACTTC. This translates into CASSVGSMETQYF. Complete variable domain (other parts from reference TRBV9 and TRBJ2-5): DSGVTQTPKHLITATGQRVTLRCSPRSGDLSVYWYQQSLDQGLQFLIQYYNGEERAKGNILERFSAQQFPDLHSELNLSSLELGDSALYFCASSVGSMETQYFGPGTRLLVL.